The sequence of this T cell receptor beta chain was determined in a study of cytomegalovirus exposure and HLA in healthy donors. V lost 0 bases and J lost 0; bases outside the gene matches: 6. Germline V gives CDR1 SGHRS, CDR2 YFSETQ. The CDR3 is 18 amino acids. Produced via immunoSEQ multiplex PCR; TCRdb's table is partial and in-frame only. Here the sample spans fewer than 200,000 clones, about 90% being singletons. Sequences were obtained from PBMCs. The chain uses TRBV5-1 and TRBJ2-1, with 10 nucleotides matching TRBD2. This receptor was taken from a young woman in good health and CMV-seropositive. CDR3 nucleotides: TGCGCCAGCAGCTTGGCTAGCGGGGGTCATAGCTCCTACAATGAGCAGTTCTTC. Translating gives CASSLASGGHSSYNEQFF.